This T cell receptor beta chain was captured in a study of control samples from healthy donors and cancer patients. CDR1 is SGHTS, CDR2 YDEGEE, per germline. The CDR3 has 14 amino acids. Trimming removed 0 bases from V and 3 bases from J, with 9 bases in between. Produced via immunoSEQ multiplex PCR; TCRdb's table is partial and in-frame only. Altogether about 150,000 clones are present, 75% to 95% being singletons, with the ten largest covering 2% to 2.5%. The specimen sequenced was blood. This TCR came from a woman aged 40 to 50 in good health. The V and J genes are TRBV5-8 and TRBJ1-1; D is unresolved. DNA for the CDR3: TGTGCCAGCAGCTTGGGGGTTGGGGACACTGAAGCTTTCTTT. Amino acid sequence: CASSLGVGDTEAFF.